This T cell receptor (beta chain) was obtained from a study of technical replicates of blood from a few donors. Sequencing was performed with immunoSEQ multiplex PCR; in TCRdb, only in-frame clones are kept and a portion is missing. This table has about 82,000 clones, roughly 90% appearing once. The V end was cut by 4 bases, the J end by 3 bases, with 15 bases between. The germline V gene has CDR1 LNHNV and CDR2 YYDKDF (reference sequence). The CDR3 is made up of 15 amino acids. The chain carries TRBV15 and TRBJ1-2; D is perhaps TRBD1 (6 bases). The material sequenced was T cells isolated from PBMCs. This TCR was recovered from a human donor in good health. CDR3 DNA: TGTGCCACCAGCAAACTGACAGGCTGGGACTATGGCTACACCTTC. This encodes CATSKLTGWDYGYTF.